These 31 T cell receptor beta chains share one sample of origin, sequenced in a study of blood T cell repertoires in COVID-19. The method was immunoSEQ multiplex PCR; TCRdb's version includes in-frame clones alone and lacks a portion of them. The data hold under 250,000 clones, with about 86% observed a single time. The specimen sequenced was peripheral blood. All receptors come from a man between 40 and 49 years old with active or convalescent COVID-19.

The chain is built from TRBV7-9 and TRBJ1-4; no reliable D call. Trimming stripped 6 bases from V and 4 bases from J, with 9 bases between. The CDR3 covers 13 residues. Germline loops: CDR1 SEHNR, CDR2 FQNEAQ (reference sequence). In DNA form, the CDR3 reads TGTGCCAGCAGGTCGAGCCTTAATGAAAAACTGTTTTTT. This encodes CASRSSLNEKLFF.

This chain connects TRBV7-2 to TRBJ2-7, with a possible D match to TRBD2 (6 bases). V dropped 3 bases and J dropped 2 bases, with 26 bases sitting between them. Germline loops: CDR1 SGHTA, CDR2 FQGNSA. The CDR3 spans 19 residues. The CDR3: CASSFRTPGSGEVPYEQYF. The CDR3 nucleotides are TGTGCCAGCAGCTTCCGAACCCCGGGTAGCGGAGAGGTTCCCTACGAGCAGTACTTC.

This clone appeared a few times. The chain is built from TRBV5-8 and TRBJ1-5; D gene ambiguous. Germline V gene sequence: CDR1 SGHTS, CDR2 YDEGEE. The CDR3 has 13 residues. The V and J ends lost 1 base and 5 bases respectively, with 7 bases between them. CDR3 residues: CASSLNWYQPQHF. The CDR3 bases are TGTGCCAGCAGCTTGAACTGGTATCAGCCCCAGCATTTT.

This clone was detected a few times. The chain couples TRBV19 to TRBJ1-2; a possible D gene is TRBD1 (6 bases). The CDR3 is 15 residues long. In germline, CDR1 is LNHDA, CDR2 SQIVND (reference sequence). The V end lost 4 bases, the J end lost 2 bases, and 14 bases lay between the germline ends. CDR3 residues: CASSTKTGENYGYTF. DNA for the CDR3: TGTGCCAGTAGTACTAAGACAGGAGAGAACTATGGCTACACCTTC.

V is TRBV25-1 and J is TRBJ2-3, with D possibly being TRBD2 (6 bases). CDR3 length: 15 amino acids. The germline V gene has CDR1 MGHDK and CDR2 SYGVNS. Between the trimmed V and J ends, which lost 7 bases and 0 bases, there was a span of 14 bases. Here the CDR3 DNA reads TGTGCCAGCACACCGAGCGGGTCTAGCACAGATACGCAGTATTTT. This sequence encodes CASTPSGSSTDTQYF.

This clone turned up a few times. The chain recombines TRBV6-5 with TRBJ1-2, with 11 bases identical to TRBD1. The CDR3 length is 14 residues. With 5 bases clipped from V and 13 bases from J, the junction kept 12 bases outside the gene matches. CDR1 is MNHEY and CDR2 is SVGAGI in the germline V gene. CDR3 bases: TGTGCCAGCAGTATGGGACAGGGGGGATTTCTTTGCACCTTC. Translating gives CASSMGQGGFLCTF.

J is TRBJ2-6 and V is TRBV29-1, with D perhaps TRBD1 (6 bases). The CDR3 spans 17 residues. V lost 8 bases, J lost 3 bases, and 23 bases lay in between. Germline CDR1 and CDR2: SQVTM and ANQGSEA. This CDR3 reads CSLLKPRGTHGANVLTF. The DNA of the CDR3 is TGCAGCCTCCTTAAACCTAGGGGGACACATGGGGCCAACGTCCTGACTTTC.

The V gene is TRBV19, the J gene TRBJ2-7, with TRBD2 as a possible D gene (6 bases). The CDR3 consists of 15 residues. CDR1 and CDR2 from the germline V gene are LNHDA and SQIVND (reference sequence). The V gene lost 6 bases and the J gene lost 7 bases, with 22 bases spanning the gap. In DNA form, the CDR3 reads TGTGCCAGTAGCCCCGCCGAAACTAGCTCGGGTGAGCAGTACTTC. Its protein is CASSPAETSSGEQYF.

The chain recombines TRBV4-1 with TRBJ1-1; the match to TRBD1 covers 7 bases. The CDR3 sequence is 14 residues long. The ends lost 1 base at V and 1 base at J; junction bases unmatched: 0. Germline-derived CDR1 and CDR2 are MGHRA and YSYEKL. The CDR3 spells CASSQGQGNTEAFF. In DNA, the CDR3 is TGCGCCAGCAGCCAAGGACAGGGGAACACTGAAGCTTTCTTT.

The rearrangement links TRBV6-5 to TRBJ2-2; TRBD1 is a possible D gene (6 bases). CDR1 is MNHEY, CDR2 SVGAGI, per germline. This CDR3 region has 13 residues. V was cut by 7 bases and J by 4 bases, with 10 bases left in between. The CDR3 region has the DNA TGTGCCAGCAATACAGGGACCACCGGGGAGCTGTTTTTT. It is translated as CASNTGTTGELFF.

The chain links TRBV9 to TRBJ1-1; unclear D gene. CDR1 and CDR2 from the germline V gene are SGDLS and YYNGEE. With 9 bases removed from V and 1 base from J, the gap between germline ends came to 13 bases. The CDR3 has 13 residues. Here the CDR3 DNA reads TGTGCCAAGACCGGGAGTCAGAACACTGAAGCTTTCTTT. It specifies CAKTGSQNTEAFF.

V is TRBV4-2 and J is TRBJ2-3, with D hard to call. The CDR3 has 12 residues. The germline V gene has CDR1 LGHNA and CDR2 YNFKEQ. Deletions cut 4 bases from V and 5 bases from J, with 7 bases between. This CDR3 reads CASSLPEDTQYF. The CDR3 DNA reads TGTGCCAGCAGCCTACCAGAAGATACGCAGTATTTT.

J is TRBJ2-7 and V is TRBV30; 7 positions agree with TRBD2. CDR3 length equals 15 residues. V lost 5 bases to trimming and J lost 5 bases; unmatched junction nucleotides: 15. Germline loops: CDR1 GTSNPN, CDR2 SVGIG (reference sequence). CDR3 sequence reads: CAWGHSGPPPNEQYF. CDR3 bases: TGTGCCTGGGGCCATAGCGGGCCTCCTCCCAACGAGCAGTACTTC.

The chain employs TRBV5-1 and TRBJ2-3; 9 bases are a match to TRBD1. This CDR3 comprises 15 residues. Germline V gene lookup returns CDR1 SGHRS and CDR2 YFSETQ. The ends lost 4 bases at V and 5 bases at J; junction bases unmatched: 8. The CDR3 loop reads CASSTGTGIEDTQYF. The CDR3 DNA is TGCGCCAGCAGCACCGGGACAGGGATTGAAGATACGCAGTATTTT.

The CDR3 coding sequence is TGCGCCAGCAGTCAATCGGGGACAGGGGGTCCCAACTATGGCTACACCTTC. Translated, it gives CASSQSGTGGPNYGYTF. The genes are TRBV23-1 and TRBJ1-2; TRBD1 matches 11 bases. TRBV23-1 is placed among ORFs of uncertain function. This CDR3 region has 17 residues. V lost 0 bases, J lost 2 bases, and 5 bases stayed unmatched.

Worth noting for this clone: At one boundary the junction diverges from the germline segment, which might be a read error. CDR3 sequence (DNA): TGTGCTAGCAGCTTAGCTCACGCGGATACGCAGTATTTT. Residues: CASSLAHADTQYF. The J gene is TRBJ2-3, the V gene TRBV7-7; D not certain. Per the germline V gene, CDR1 is SSHAT and CDR2 is FNYEAQ (reference sequence). The CDR3 is 13 residues long.

V gene TRBV5-1 combines with J gene TRBJ2-1; TRBD1 agrees at 8 bases. V was clipped by 6 bases and J by 0 bases; unmatched bases: 8. The germline gives CDR1 SGHRS, CDR2 YFSETQ. The CDR3 contains 16 residues. CDR3 amino acids: CASIPGQDSSYNEQFF. CDR3 nucleotide sequence: TGCGCCAGCATTCCGGGACAGGACAGCTCCTACAATGAGCAGTTCTTC.

V is TRBV28 and J is TRBJ2-3; 9 bases agree with TRBD1. V was clipped by 7 bases and J by 6 bases; unmatched bases: 8. This CDR3 has 14 amino acids. The germline gives CDR1 MDHEN, CDR2 SYDVKM. CDR3 in DNA: TGTGCCAGCAAGACAGGGGGGGCACGGGATACGCAGTATTTT. Its protein is CASKTGGARDTQYF.

This rearrangement joins TRBV9 to TRBJ1-2, with a tentative D call TRBD1 (5 bases). V shed 0 bases and J shed 4 bases, with 22 bases lying between them. The CDR3 is 18 residues long. From germline, CDR1 is SGDLS and CDR2 YYNGEE. CDR3: CASSVGVRPGDGSYGYTF. CDR3 nucleotide sequence: TGTGCCAGCAGCGTAGGAGTGAGGCCGGGGGATGGGAGCTATGGCTACACCTTC.

V and J are TRBV30 and TRBJ2-3; a weak D match, TRBD1 (6 bases). CDR3 size: 12 residues. Trimming cost V 5 bases and J 6 bases, with 12 bases left between them. In germline, CDR1 is GTSNPN, CDR2 SVGIG (reference sequence). CDR3 sequence: CAWEGRGDTQYF. In DNA, the CDR3 is TGTGCCTGGGAGGGTAGGGGGGATACGCAGTATTTT.

The chain carries TRBV5-1 and TRBJ2-3; a possible D gene is TRBD2 (6 bases). The CDR3 has 16 residues. Germline V gene lookup returns CDR1 SGHRS and CDR2 YFSETQ. With 0 bases removed from V and 1 base from J, the gap between germline ends came to 12 bases. In nucleotides, the CDR3 is TGCGCCAGCAGCTTGGGCGGGGCGCCCGGCACAGATACGCAGTATTTT. Translated, it gives CASSLGGAPGTDTQYF.

The CDR3: CASSQGQSYNEQFF. DNA for the CDR3: TGCGCCAGCAGCCAGGGACAGAGCTACAATGAGCAGTTCTTC. J is TRBJ2-1 and V is TRBV5-1; 7 bases align to TRBD1. Germline-derived CDR1 and CDR2 are SGHRS and YFSETQ. Unmatched junction bases numbered 4, after V lost 4 bases and J lost 3 bases. This CDR3 contains 14 residues.

This sequence joins TRBV7-3 and TRBJ2-1; possible D gene TRBD1, 7 bases. CDR3 length equals 15 residues. The V gene lost 5 bases and the J gene lost 7 bases, with 18 bases spanning the gap. Germline assignment: CDR1 SGHTA and CDR2 FQGTGA. As DNA, the CDR3 is TGTGCCAGCAGCCAGGGGGACTTCCCTGGGAATGAGCAGTTCTTC. Protein sequence: CASSQGDFPGNEQFF.

The chain is built from TRBV3-1 (or the pseudogene TRBV3-2) and TRBJ1-1, with D hard to call. Germline V CDR1 and CDR2: LGHDT, YNNKEL (reference sequence). The CDR3 contains 13 residues. Trimming took off 0 bases at V and 7 bases at J, with 9 bases between the two ends. CDR3 nucleotides: TGTGCCAGCAGCCAAGATCGTGACATTGAAGCTTTCTTT. The encoded protein is CASSQDRDIEAFF.

This clone came up a few times. J is TRBJ2-5 and V is TRBV20-1; 7 bases align to TRBD2. CDR1 and CDR2 from the germline V gene are DFQATT and SNEGSKA (reference sequence). The CDR3 sequence is 11 residues long. Germline trimming cut 8 bases from V and 5 bases from J; bases unmatched to any gene: 5. The CDR3 DNA sequence: TGCAGTTCCGGGAGGTGGGAGACCCAGTACTTC. Amino acids: CSSGRWETQYF.

The genes are TRBV19 and TRBJ1-6; D is uncertain. The germline V gene encodes CDR1 LNHDA and CDR2 SQIVND (reference sequence). V lost 9 bases and J 6 bases, leaving 12 bases between the germline ends. This CDR3 has 13 residues. Here the CDR3 reads CASHAPPNSPLHF. CDR3 sequence (DNA): TGTGCCAGCCACGCGCCTCCTAATTCACCCCTCCACTTT.

The J gene is TRBJ1-2, the V gene TRBV4-1, with TRBD1 matching over 9 bases. The CDR3 totals 19 residues. Germline CDR1 reads MGHRA; CDR2 reads YSYEKL. Trimming took 0 bases from V and 7 from J; bases not matched to a gene: 18. The CDR3: CASSQEGPGTGPQEGGYTF. The CDR3 DNA reads TGCGCCAGCAGCCAAGAGGGCCCCGGGACAGGGCCCCAGGAGGGTGGCTACACCTTC.

The gene calls are TRBV3-1 (or the pseudogene TRBV3-2) and TRBJ2-5; D not certain. The germline V gene encodes CDR1 LGHDT and CDR2 YNNKEL (reference sequence). Between the trimmed V and J ends, which lost 4 bases and 3 bases, there was a span of 18 bases. The CDR3 is 16 amino acids. The CDR3, as DNA: TGTGCCAGCAGCCCTTCCCTGGGTGGCGGAAAAGAGACCCAGTACTTC. It specifies CASSPSLGGGKETQYF.

On this clone: Other DNA sequences of this sample code for an identical CDR3. V gene TRBV5-1 combines with J gene TRBJ2-3; 14 bases map to TRBD2. CDR1 is SGHRS, CDR2 YFSETQ, per germline. The CDR3 consists of 17 residues. V lost 0 bases, J lost 5 bases, and 5 bases stayed unmatched. The CDR3 reads CASSLGLAGGPGDTQYF. CDR3 coding DNA: TGCGCCAGCAGCTTGGGACTAGCGGGGGGGCCTGGAGATACGCAGTATTTT. The variable domain in full, with the rest retrieved from reference TRBV5-1 and TRBJ2-3, is KAGVTQTPRYLIKTRGQQVTLSCSPISGHRSVSWYQQTPGQGLQFLFEYFSETQRNKGNFPGRFSGRQFSNSRSEMNVSTLELGDSALYLCASSLGLAGGPGDTQYFGPGTRLTVL.

The V call is TRBV2, the J call TRBJ2-7; 7 nucleotides align to TRBD2. This CDR3 spans 18 amino acids. Germline CDR1 SNHLY, CDR2 FYNNEI. V lost 3 bases and J lost 4; bases outside the gene matches: 18. The CDR3 spells CASSDSKVRAGAKYEQYF. As DNA, the CDR3 is TGTGCCAGCAGTGATTCAAAAGTTCGGGCGGGAGCTAAATACGAGCAGTACTTC.

V is TRBV7-9 and J is TRBJ2-7; TRBD1 matches 8 bases. The J segment lost 7 bases and the V segment lost 3 bases, leaving 11 bases of the junction unmatched. The germline V gene encodes CDR1 SEHNR and CDR2 FQNEAQ (reference sequence). This CDR3 has 15 residues. The CDR3 loop reads CASSFYQGAGEEQYF. The CDR3 DNA reads as TGTGCCAGCAGCTTTTATCAGGGGGCCGGTGAGGAGCAGTACTTC. Using reference TRBV7-9 and TRBJ2-7 for the parts outside the CDR3, the full variable domain is DTGVSQNPRHKITKRGQNVTFRCDPISEHNRLYWYRQTLGQGPEFLTYFQNEAQLEKSRLLSDRFSAERPKGSFSTLEIQRTEQGDSAMYLCASSFYQGAGEEQYFGPGTRLTVT.